These 16 T cell receptor beta chains were all obtained from the same sample, sequenced in a study of identical twins. TCRdb itself ran the 5' RACE reads through MiXCR, one entry per CDR3 protein. Among approximately 500,000 distinct CDR3 sequences listed, 20% to 30% were seen once. The sample also formed part of further work on T cells expressing NK-cell markers.

The sample was CD4+ T cells sorted from blood. Receptor source: a woman aged 18-29 years in good health.

CDR3 region: CSVVPGAKNIQYF. CDR3 nucleotide sequence: TGCAGCGTTGTCCCCGGGGCCAAAAACATTCAGTACTTC. The rearrangement links TRBV29-1 to TRBJ2-4, with unresolved D. The ends were cut back, 4 bases at V and 1 base at J, with 8 bases in the middle. This CDR3 has 13 amino acids. The germline V gene has CDR1 SQVTM and CDR2 ANQGSEA.

This clonotype has a count of ten or more. V is TRBV5-1 and J is TRBJ1-2, with D maybe TRBD1 (6 bases). V shed 5 bases and J shed 7 bases, with 15 bases lying between them. The CDR3 runs 13 residues. Germline-derived CDR1 and CDR2 are SGHRS and YFSETQ. CDR3 nucleotide sequence: TGCGCCAGCAGACTCACGGACAGTAGTGGCTACACCTTC. It is translated as CASRLTDSSGYTF.

In this sample, this clonotype turned up a few times. Compared with germline, one end of the junction differs, possibly owing to a read error. The chain uses TRBV5-1 and TRBJ1-5; D remains ambiguous. From germline, CDR1 is SGHRS and CDR2 YFSETQ. CDR3 length: 14 amino acids. The CDR3 DNA reads as TGCGCCAGCAGGTTGGACGGTCACAATCAGCCCCAGCATTTT. Translation gives CASRLDGHNQPQHF.

V is TRBV3-1 and J is TRBJ2-1; no clear D. With 4 bases removed from V and 0 bases from J, the gap between germline ends came to 4 bases. Germline CDR1 LGHDT, CDR2 YNNKEL (reference sequence). There are 13 residues in the CDR3. This chain's CDR3 is CASSPFSYNEQFF. In nucleotides, the CDR3 is TGTGCCAGCAGCCCCTTCTCCTACAATGAGCAGTTCTTC.

The chain has TRBV5-1 and TRBJ2-3; no reliable D call. The ends were cut back, 1 base at V and 2 bases at J, with 14 bases in the middle. This CDR3 comprises 16 residues. From germline, CDR1 is SGHRS and CDR2 YFSETQ. The CDR3 here is CASSLTLRRNTDTQYF. For the CDR3, the DNA is TGCGCCAGCAGCTTGACCCTCCGTAGGAACACAGATACGCAGTATTTT.

The V call is TRBV7-9, the J call TRBJ2-1; D is possibly TRBD2 (5 bases). The CDR3 length is 15 residues. Germline CDR1 is SEHNR and CDR2 is FQNEAQ (reference sequence). V was pared by 3 bases and J by 6 bases, with 15 bases between. The CDR3 region is CASSFILVSSNEQFF. The CDR3 DNA reads as TGTGCCAGCAGCTTTATACTAGTCAGTAGCAATGAGCAGTTCTTC.

The chain carries TRBV12-3 or TRBV12-4 and TRBJ2-1; D gene uncertain. The CDR3 sequence is 16 residues long. Trimming left V 4 bases short and J 3 bases short, with 16 bases between. The CDR3 DNA reads as TGTGCCAGCAGTTCCCCCGATACGCTGGGCTACAATGAGCAGTTCTTC. This encodes CASSSPDTLGYNEQFF.

In its sample, this clonotype was seen a few times. The chain links TRBV7-8 to TRBJ2-2; 7 positions match TRBD1. The V gene end was trimmed by 3 bases and the J gene end by 4 bases; junction bases not matched to a gene: 5. The CDR3 length is 15 residues. In germline, CDR1 is SGHVS, CDR2 FQNEAQ. CDR3 loop: CASSFKTGSTGELFF. The CDR3 DNA reads TGTGCCAGCAGCTTTAAGACAGGGAGCACCGGGGAGCTGTTTTTT.

V usage is TRBV5-1 and J usage is TRBJ2-2; 8 bases map to TRBD2. The ends lost 4 bases at V and 2 bases at J; junction bases unmatched: 4. The length of the CDR3 is 15 residues. Germline CDR1 and CDR2: SGHRS and YFSETQ. In DNA form, the CDR3 reads TGCGCCAGCAGCCTGAGCGGGAGTAACACCGGGGAGCTGTTTTTT. This translates into CASSLSGSNTGELFF.

This clonotype turned up a few times. CDR3 nucleotide sequence: TGTGCCAGCAGTTCAAACAACCGGGACAGTCCCTACGAGCAGTACTTC. This gives the protein CASSSNNRDSPYEQYF. The chain joins TRBV12-3 or TRBV12-4 to TRBJ2-7, with 7 bases identical to TRBD1. The CDR3 is 16 residues long. Losses at the gene ends were 4 bases for V and 2 bases for J; bases not matched to a gene: 11.

In this sample, this clonotype turned up a few times. V usage is TRBV20-1 and J usage is TRBJ2-1; no clear D gene. Deletions cut 6 bases from V and 6 bases from J, with 21 bases between. Germline values: CDR1 DFQATT, CDR2 SNEGSKA (reference sequence). This CDR3 comprises 15 residues. Written as DNA, the CDR3 is TGCAGTGCCAAGGATGGTCTCCTTTACGCCAATGAGCAGTTCTTC. It yields the protein CSAKDGLLYANEQFF.

This clonotype has a handful of counts. This chain links TRBV15 with TRBJ2-2, with TRBD1 matching over 9 bases. The CDR3 runs 17 residues. Germline trimming cut 1 base from V and 3 bases from J; bases unmatched to any gene: 6. Germline CDR1 reads LNHNV; CDR2 reads YYDKDF (reference sequence). The CDR3 DNA reads TGTGCCACCAGCAGAGCGATGGGACAGGGCTACACCGGGGAGCTGTTTTTT. Its protein product is CATSRAMGQGYTGELFF.

The chain has TRBV27 and TRBJ2-3, with 8 positions matching TRBD1. The CDR3 has 14 amino acids. Losses at the gene ends were 10 bases for V and 2 bases for J; bases not matched to a gene: 8. In germline, CDR1 is MNHEY, CDR2 SMNVEV (reference sequence). Here the CDR3 DNA reads TGTGCCACCTCGAGACAGGGGAACACAGATACGCAGTATTTT. It translates to CATSRQGNTDTQYF.

This clonotype was found a few times. The rearrangement links TRBV7-2 to TRBJ2-1; TRBD1 agrees at 10 bases. The CDR3 consists of 11 residues. Germline V gene data show CDR1 as SGHTA and CDR2 as FQGNSA. V dropped 5 bases and J dropped 14; count of bases not matched to a gene: 3. The CDR3 DNA reads TGTGCCAGCAGCCAGGGGACAGGGGAGTTCTTC. Translating it yields CASSQGTGEFF.

V gene TRBV6-1 combines with J gene TRBJ2-7, with D possibly matching TRBD2 (5 bases). Germline CDR1 MNHNS, CDR2 SASEGT. The ends were cut back, 7 bases at V and 4 bases at J, with 14 bases in the middle. The CDR3 has 13 residues. The CDR3 DNA is TGTGCCAGCAAAGCGAGCGGCCGGTACGAGCAGTACTTC. This encodes CASKASGRYEQYF.

This chain links TRBV11-3 with TRBJ2-5; TRBD1 aligns across 8 bases. The V gene's germline CDR1 is SGHNT and CDR2 YENEEA. The CDR3 has 13 residues. J lost 5 bases, V lost 6 bases, and 5 bases had no gene match. CDR3 DNA sequence: TGTGCCAGCAGTTCGGACAGGGATGAGACCCAGTACTTC. It translates to CASSSDRDETQYF.